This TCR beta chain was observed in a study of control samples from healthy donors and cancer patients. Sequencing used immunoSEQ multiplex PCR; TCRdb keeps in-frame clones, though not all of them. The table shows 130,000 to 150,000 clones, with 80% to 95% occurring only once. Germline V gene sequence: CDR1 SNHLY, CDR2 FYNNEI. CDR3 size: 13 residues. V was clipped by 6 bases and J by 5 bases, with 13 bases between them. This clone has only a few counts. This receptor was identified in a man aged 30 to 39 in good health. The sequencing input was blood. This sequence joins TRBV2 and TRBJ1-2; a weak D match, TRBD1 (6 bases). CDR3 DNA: TGTGCCAGCAGGGAATCGGGGGCATATGGCTACACCTTC. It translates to CASRESGAYGYTF.